The 9 T cell receptor beta chains below all came from one sample that was sequenced in a study of CDR3 diversity in severe acne. TCRdb itself ran the PCR reads through MiXCR, one entry per CDR3 protein. Here the sample spans some 84,000 distinct CDR3 sequences, roughly 51% being singletons. Sequencing was carried out using blood. Source of these receptors: a male donor in good health, without acne.

The genes are TRBV6-5 and TRBJ1-3; D remains ambiguous. The CDR3 loop spans 13 amino acids. Trimming cost V 10 bases and J 0 bases, with 10 bases left between them. The germline CDR1 and CDR2 sequences are MNHEY and SVGAGI. DNA of the CDR3: TGTGCCACTCACGGATCCTCTGGAAACACCATATATTTT. It is translated as CATHGSSGNTIYF.

The rearrangement joins TRBV7-9 to TRBJ2-5; perhaps TRBD2 as D (5 bases). The CDR3 contains 13 residues. Germline lookup yields CDR1 SEHNR and CDR2 FQNEAQ (reference sequence). V lost 5 bases, J lost 5 bases, and 12 bases lay in between. Here the CDR3 reads CASSAGWEETQYF. The CDR3 DNA reads TGTGCCAGCAGCGCTGGTTGGGAGGAGACCCAGTACTTC.

This clonotype has at least ten counts. The rearrangement joins TRBV11-2 to TRBJ1-4, with TRBD1 matching 7 bases. The J segment lost 5 bases and the V segment lost 3 bases, leaving 0 bases of the junction unmatched. The CDR3 consists of 13 residues. In germline, CDR1 is SGHAT, CDR2 FQNNGV. CDR3 coding DNA: TGTGCCAGCAGCTTGACAGGGAATGAAAAACTGTTTTTT. Protein: CASSLTGNEKLFF.

Regarding this clonotype: An end of the junction differs from the germline gene, which may be a read error. The CDR3 bases are TGTGCCAGCAGTACATCGTACGGGATCCAGCCCCAGCATTTT. This encodes CASSTSYGIQPQHF. The V gene is TRBV24-1, the J gene TRBJ1-5, with D uncertain. The CDR3 extends over 14 amino acids. The germline V gene has CDR1 KGHDR and CDR2 SFDVKD.

This clonotype was counted only a few times. The genes are TRBV7-9 and TRBJ1-3; unclear D gene. The germline V gene has CDR1 SEHNR and CDR2 FQNEAQ (reference sequence). V lost 5 bases, J lost 4 bases, and 12 bases lay in between. This CDR3 contains 14 residues. In nucleotides, the CDR3 is TGTGCCAGCAGCCCCTCGTGGCGGGGAAACACCATATATTTT. Protein sequence: CASSPSWRGNTIYF.

The chain recombines TRBV6-4 with TRBJ1-1; TRBD1 is a possible D gene (5 bases). V lost 4 bases, J lost 0 bases, and 21 bases lay in between. Germline assignment: CDR1 MRHNA and CDR2 SNTAGT. CDR3 length equals 18 residues. CDR3 nucleotides: TGTGCCAGCAGTGCACAGGAGGGTATTGGGCCTATGAACACTGAAGCTTTCTTT. Its protein product is CASSAQEGIGPMNTEAFF.

The chain carries TRBV5-6 and TRBJ2-6; D may be TRBD1 (6 bases). Germline V gives CDR1 SGHDT, CDR2 YYEEEE. The CDR3 is 14 residues long. Trimming took 2 bases from V and 5 from J, leaving 8 bases between them. Here the CDR3 reads CASSFGGRANVLTF. CDR3 DNA: TGTGCCAGCAGCTTTGGGGGCAGGGCCAACGTCCTGACTTTC.

The chain recombines TRBV7-9 with TRBJ2-5; 8 bases fit TRBD2. Germline values: CDR1 SEHNR, CDR2 FQNEAQ (reference sequence). J gave up 5 bases and V 5 bases, and 4 bases lay outside the gene matches. This CDR3 has 13 amino acids. In nucleotides, the CDR3 is TGTGCCAGCAGCCGGGGGGGGGGGGAGACCCAGTACTTC. The encoded protein is CASSRGGGETQYF. The full variable domain, its missing parts supplied by reference TRBV7-9 and TRBJ2-5, is DTGVSQNPRHKITKRGQNVTFRCDPISEHNRLYWYRQTLGQGPEFLTYFQNEAQLEKSRLLSDRFSAERPKGSFSTLEIQRTEQGDSAMYLCASSRGGGETQYFGPGTRLLVL.

This clonotype was observed a few times. The rearrangement uses TRBV5-1 and TRBJ2-7; TRBD1 might be the D (5 bases). The ends were cut back, 2 bases at V and 1 base at J, with 10 bases in the middle. The CDR3 covers 14 residues. Germline V gene data show CDR1 as SGHRS and CDR2 as YFSETQ. This chain's CDR3 is CASSFKGPSYEQYF. DNA of the CDR3: TGCGCCAGCAGCTTCAAGGGGCCATCCTACGAGCAGTACTTC.